What follows is one T cell receptor beta chain and its context. Its antigen is still unknown. Amplification used 60 Vbeta primers and 13 Jbeta primers. The method was immunoSEQ multiplex PCR; TCRdb's version includes in-frame clones alone and lacks a portion of them. This table holds fewer than 350,000 clones, roughly 90% found once. These data originate in a study of cytomegalovirus exposure and HLA in healthy donors. General observations from the study: According to an earlier analysis, most TCR beta V segments yielded productive rearrangements about 90% or about 30% of the time. In a later analysis, the majority of CMV-associated beta chains seemingly showed HLA restriction.

Looked up from germline, CDR1 is SNHLY and CDR2 is FYNNEI. This CDR3 has 12 residues. V dropped 4 bases and J dropped 7 bases, with 10 bases sitting between them. This clonotype was obtained from a woman under 30 in good health and CMV-seronegative. The source material was PBMCs. The gene calls are TRBV2 and TRBJ1-2; D is possibly TRBD1 (5 bases). CDR3 residues: CASSVLGGGYTF. As DNA, the CDR3 is TGTGCCAGCAGTGTCTTGGGGGGTGGCTACACCTTC.